This T cell receptor beta chain came from a study of blood T cell repertoires in COVID-19. Study context: The study drew acute and convalescent COVID-19 samples from the United States, Italy and Spain. T cells, B-cell-depleted T cells, or PBMCs supplied cDNA or gDNA.

Source study methods: The authors estimated nucleated cell counts from reference gene primer amplification. Clones were sequenced by immunoSEQ multiplex PCR, and TCRdb holds only the in-frame ones, with some missing. That table furnishes V, J and clone size, whereas the DNA furnished D and trimming. The top ten clones hold 7.5% to 9% of a sample with 55,000 to 80,000 clones, 89% of them seen once. Germline V lookup: CDR1 SGHVT, CDR2 SQSDAQ. The CDR3 consists of 17 residues. The V gene end was trimmed by 1 base and the J gene end by 2 bases; junction bases not matched to a gene: 8. This rearrangement joins TRBV7-4 to TRBJ2-7; 10 bases map to TRBD2. The sequence derives from a man in his fifties with active COVID-19. Material for sequencing was peripheral blood. The CDR3: CASSLGELAGLTYEQYF. The CDR3 DNA sequence: TGTGCCAGCAGCTTAGGGGAACTAGCGGGGCTGACCTACGAGCAGTACTTC.